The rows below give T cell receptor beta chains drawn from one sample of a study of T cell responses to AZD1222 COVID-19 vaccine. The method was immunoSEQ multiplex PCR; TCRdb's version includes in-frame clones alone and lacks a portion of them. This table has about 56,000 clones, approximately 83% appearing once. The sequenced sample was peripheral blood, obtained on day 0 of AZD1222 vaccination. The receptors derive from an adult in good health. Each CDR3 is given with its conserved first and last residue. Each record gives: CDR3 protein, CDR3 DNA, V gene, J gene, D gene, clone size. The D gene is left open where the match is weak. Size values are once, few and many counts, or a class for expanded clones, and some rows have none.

CASSLLLSYGYTF	.	TRBV7-9	TRBJ1-2	.	.
CASSRGGPTSEQYF	TGCGCCAGCAGCCGCGGGGGGCCCACTTCTGAGCAGTACTTC	TRBV5-1	TRBJ2-7	TRBD2	.
CASSLDLNTGELFF	TGTGCCAGCAGTTTAGACTTGAACACCGGGGAGCTGTTTTTT	TRBV7-3	TRBJ2-2	.	.
CASSTGTVPNTGELFF	TGTGCCAGCAGCACGGGGACAGTCCCGAACACCGGGGAGCTGTTTTTT	TRBV5-6	TRBJ2-2	TRBD1	few
CASSHVLGGGMTDTQYF	TGTGCCAGCAGCCACGTCCTAGGGGGCGGAATGACAGATACGCAGTATTTT	TRBV3-1/TRBV3-2	TRBJ2-3	TRBD1	.
CASSLTGAFETQYF	TGTGCCAGTAGTCTAACAGGGGCCTTTGAGACCCAGTACTTC	TRBV19	TRBJ2-5	TRBD1	.
CASSHSLAGGGTGELFF	TGTGCCAGCAGCCATTCACTAGCGGGGGGTGGCACCGGGGAGCTGTTTTTT	TRBV5-4	TRBJ2-2	TRBD2	.
CASSPDRGVVSEQYF	TGTGCCAGCTCACCCGACAGGGGAGTAGTTAGCGAGCAGTACTTC	TRBV18	TRBJ2-7	TRBD1	.
CSVEWGANEKLFF	TGCAGCGTTGAATGGGGTGCAAATGAAAAACTGTTTTTT	TRBV29-1	TRBJ1-4	.	.
CASSPGTEMGNTIYF	TGTGCCAGCAGCCCTGGGACCGAGATGGGGAACACCATATATTTT	TRBV6-2/TRBV6-3	TRBJ1-3	.	.
CATGWALNTEAFF	TGTGCCACCGGCTGGGCGCTTAACACTGAAGCTTTCTTT	TRBV15	TRBJ1-1	.	.
CASSPGRTGELFF	TGTGCCAGCAGCCCGGGGAGAACCGGGGAGCTGTTTTTT	TRBV11-3	TRBJ2-2	.	.
CASSEILSSGANVLTF	TGTGCCAGCAGTGAAATTCTTAGCTCTGGGGCCAACGTCCTGACTTTC	TRBV6-1	TRBJ2-6	.	.
CASSHNLYEQYF	TGTGCCAGCAGTCACAACCTCTACGAGCAGTACTTC	TRBV12-3/TRBV12-4	TRBJ2-7	.	few
CASSLAMNNSPLHF	TGTGCCAGCAGCTTAGCCATGAATAATTCACCCCTCCACTTT	TRBV11-2	TRBJ1-6	.	.
CASSYSVTPGNTIYF	TGTGCCAGCAGTTACTCAGTGACGCCTGGAAACACCATATATTTT	TRBV6-5	TRBJ1-3	.	.
CASSPLRGGGSYEQYF	TGTGCCAGCAGTCCCCTCCGCGGGGGTGGGTCCTACGAGCAGTACTTC	TRBV27	TRBJ2-7	TRBD2	.
CASSWDGSDGYTF	TGTGCCAGCAGTTGGGACGGGAGTGATGGCTACACCTTC	TRBV6-5	TRBJ1-2	.	.
CSVSTIANGYTF	TGCAGCGTTTCGACAATTGCGAATGGCTACACCTTC	TRBV29-1	TRBJ1-2	.	few
CASSLLGSDTQYF	TGTGCCAGCAGCTTACTGGGATCAGATACGCAGTATTTT	TRBV11-3	TRBJ2-3	.	.
CASSSRTGRRGNTIYF	TGTGCCAGCAGTTCCCGGACAGGGAGGAGGGGAAACACCATATATTTT	TRBV28	TRBJ1-3	TRBD1	.
CASKVTSGANVLTF	TGTGCCAGCAAGGTCACCTCTGGGGCCAACGTCCTGACTTTC	TRBV2	TRBJ2-6	.	.
CASSPNGYEQYF	TGTGCCAGCTCACCTAACGGATACGAGCAGTACTTC	TRBV18	TRBJ2-7	.	.
CASSQSLAGVGYAFF	TGTGCCAGCTCACAGTCCCTTGCCGGGGTCGGGTACGCTTTCTTT	TRBV18	TRBJ1-1	.	.
CAISMTGKETQYF	TGTGCCATCAGTATGACAGGAAAAGAGACCCAGTACTTC	TRBV10-3	TRBJ2-5	.	.
CASSESGGNTEAFF	TGCGCCAGCAGTGAATCAGGGGGGAACACTGAAGCTTTCTTT	TRBV10-2	TRBJ1-1	TRBD1	.
CASSQDSHTEAFF	TGCGCCAGCAGCCAAGACAGCCACACTGAAGCTTTCTTT	TRBV5-1	TRBJ1-1	.	.
CASSPGSKAYEQYF	TGTGCCAGCAGTCCGGGCTCGAAGGCCTACGAGCAGTACTTC	TRBV28	TRBJ2-7	.	once
CASTPGTSGYNEQFF	TGTGCCAGCACCCCCGGGACTAGCGGATACAATGAGCAGTTCTTC	TRBV27	TRBJ2-1	TRBD2	.
CAWSVQGAGEQFF	TGTGCCTGGAGTGTACAAGGGGCGGGGGAGCAGTTCTTC	TRBV30	TRBJ2-1	.	.
CASSEGRTGMFQPQHF	TGTGCCAGCAGCGAAGGGAGGACAGGGATGTTTCAGCCCCAGCATTTT	TRBV7-8	TRBJ1-5	TRBD1	once
CASSYSNYGYTF	TGTGCCAGCAGTTACTCGAACTATGGCTACACCTTC	TRBV6-5	TRBJ1-2	.	.
CASSLELLLSGGRDTQYF	TGTGCCAGCAGCTTAGAGTTACTTTTGTCGGGGGGCCGGGATACGCAGTATTTT	TRBV7-9	TRBJ2-3	.	.
CASSRDGQETQYF	TGTGCCAGCAGTCGCGACGGGCAAGAGACCCAGTACTTC	TRBV12-3/TRBV12-4	TRBJ2-5	.	.
CASGIGGAFF	TGTGCCAGCGGAATTGGTGGAGCTTTCTTT	TRBV27	TRBJ1-1	.	.
CASSLPGLAATRGTGELFF	TGTGCCAGCAGTTTACCGGGACTAGCGGCCACCCGGGGCACCGGGGAGCTGTTTTTT	TRBV5-8	TRBJ2-2	TRBD2	.
CASSSGPNSGNTIYF	TGCGCCAGCAGCTCCGGGCCGAACTCTGGAAACACCATATATTTT	TRBV5-1	TRBJ1-3	.	.
CASSRTGGETFF	TGCGCCAGCAGCCGGACAGGCGGCGAGACTTTCTTT	TRBV5-1	TRBJ1-1	TRBD1	.
CASSQRVSYGYTF	TGTGCCAGCAGTCAACGAGTATCTTATGGCTACACCTTC	TRBV6-5	TRBJ1-2	.	.
CAISPGQDQPQHF	TGTGCCATCAGTCCGGGACAGGATCAGCCCCAGCATTTT	TRBV10-3	TRBJ1-5	TRBD1	once
CASSLRQEVTEAFF	TGTGCCAGCAGTCTTAGACAGGAGGTCACTGAAGCTTTCTTT	TRBV6-2/TRBV6-3	TRBJ1-1	.	.
CASSQRGNEQFF	TGTGCCAGCAGCCAACGCGGAAATGAGCAGTTCTTC	TRBV5-4	TRBJ2-1	.	.
CSAPISNTQYF	TGCAGTGCGCCCATCTCGAATACGCAGTATTTT	TRBV20-1	TRBJ2-3	.	.
CASSYDSPSANSPLHF	TGTGCCAGCAGTTACGACAGTCCCTCGGCTAATTCACCCCTCCACTTT	TRBV6-6	TRBJ1-6	.	once
CASSVAVRARTNYGYTF	TGTGCCAGCAGCGTAGCAGTCAGAGCGAGAACTAACTATGGCTACACCTTC	TRBV9	TRBJ1-2	.	.
CASSFTGELFF	TGTGCCAGCAGTTTTACCGGGGAGCTGTTTTTT	TRBV12-3/TRBV12-4	TRBJ2-2	.	.
CASSKRTGGGTGELFF	TGTGCCAGTAGTAAAAGGACAGGAGGCGGCACCGGGGAGCTGTTTTTT	TRBV19	TRBJ2-2	TRBD1	.
CASTRTKQGNEKLFF	TGTGCCAGTACCCGAACAAAACAGGGGAATGAAAAACTGTTTTTT	TRBV19	TRBJ1-4	TRBD1	.
CASSASGPVNGYTF	TGTGCCAGCAGCGCTAGCGGGCCCGTAAATGGCTACACCTTC	TRBV7-2	TRBJ1-2	.	.
CSVEDGGPPYEQYF	TGCAGCGTTGAAGACGGAGGACCCCCCTACGAGCAGTACTTC	TRBV29-1	TRBJ2-7	.	few